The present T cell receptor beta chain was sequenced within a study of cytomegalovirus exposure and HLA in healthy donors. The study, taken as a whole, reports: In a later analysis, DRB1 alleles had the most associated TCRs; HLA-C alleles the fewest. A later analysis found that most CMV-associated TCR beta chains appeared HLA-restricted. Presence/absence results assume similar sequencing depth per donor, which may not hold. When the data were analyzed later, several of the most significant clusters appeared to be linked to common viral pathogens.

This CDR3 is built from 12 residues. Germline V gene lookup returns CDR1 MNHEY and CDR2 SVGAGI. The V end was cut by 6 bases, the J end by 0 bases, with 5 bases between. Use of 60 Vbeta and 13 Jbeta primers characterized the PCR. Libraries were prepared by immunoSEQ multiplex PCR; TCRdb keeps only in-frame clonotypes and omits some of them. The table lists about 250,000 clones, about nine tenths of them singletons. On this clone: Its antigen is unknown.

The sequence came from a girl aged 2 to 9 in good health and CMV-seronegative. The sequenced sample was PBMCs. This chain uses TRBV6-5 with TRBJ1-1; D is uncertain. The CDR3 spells CASRRLNTEAFF. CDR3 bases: TGTGCCAGCAGACGGTTGAACACTGAAGCTTTCTTT.